A selection of T cell receptor beta chains follows, all from one sample in a study of cytomegalovirus exposure and HLA in healthy donors. This table comes from immunoSEQ multiplex PCR, and its TCRdb copy is limited to in-frame clones, with some not included. The table records about 110,000 clones, over 70% of them present only once. Sequenced material: PBMCs. The receptors come from a boy younger than 18 in good health and CMV-seronegative. Both conserved end residues are part of each CDR3. The order of the fields is D gene, V gene, clone size, CDR3 protein. D genes are given only for firm matches. Clone size, where shown, is once, few, many, or a class for clones that have expanded.

TRBD1 | TRBV6-7 | . | CASSSTGGTSQETQYF
. | TRBV9 | . | CASSPGFTEAFF
TRBD1 | TRBV2 | . | CASSEDRTENTEAFF
. | TRBV30 | few | CAWSWGREKPIDTQYF
TRBD1 | TRBV5-1 | few | CASSWGQGDGEKLFF
. | TRBV28 | once | CASSFWGRTYSNQPQHF
. | TRBV2 | . | CASSGGTGRTYEQYF
. | TRBV5-1 | few | CASSHTGSAYEQYF
TRBD1 | TRBV2 | . | CASSEMDRNQPQHF
. | TRBV13 | . | CASSPQGRAANYGYTF
. | TRBV4-1 | . | CASSQDSRGGSGTDTQYF
. | TRBV18 | few | CASSPFVAEDQPQHF
. | TRBV28 | . | CASSWRGRSYEQYF
TRBD1 | TRBV7-6 | . | CASSPGFRTGTYEQYF
. | TRBV7-9 | . | CASSLVTDSKLFF
. | TRBV4-1 | . | CASSQDQATGIDQPQHF
. | TRBV2 | . | CASSYPTTGSSYEKYF
. | TRBV19 | . | CASSPPGGDPGTDTQYF
. | TRBV4-2 | . | CASSQETRGPYEQYF
. | TRBV2 | . | CASSEAGRSYTF
TRBD2 | TRBV27 | once | CASSIASGGVDEQFF
. | TRBV6-5 | . | CASKQGGYEQYF
TRBD1 | TRBV15 | . | CATSAIDRDTEAFF
TRBD2 | TRBV5-1 | . | CASSPAGSVGEQYF
TRBD2 | TRBV6-1 | few | CASSASRERVGELFF